One and the same sample provided the 26 T cell receptor beta chains below, sequenced in a study of blood T cells in healthy people across ages. Using a J-beta primer mix together with a sample-barcoded 5' primer, a second PCR was run for about 6 to 12 cycles. TCRdb independently ran MiXCR on the 5' RACE reads; one entry per CDR3 protein. The data hold approximately 900,000 distinct CDR3 sequences, with under 35% observed a single time. These data also formed part of another study, on T cells of mothers and their children.

The sample consisted of blood. These receptors all stem from a woman aged 40 to 50 in good health.

This chain uses TRBV4-2 with TRBJ2-3, with D possibly called TRBD1 or TRBD2 (5 bases each). The CDR3 spans 15 residues. The germline V gene has CDR1 LGHNA and CDR2 YNFKEQ. Trimming pared 4 bases from V and 5 bases from J, leaving 16 bases between. The CDR3 region is CASSPAGTPGDTQYF. CDR3 sequence (DNA): TGTGCCAGCAGCCCTGCAGGGACCCCTGGAGATACGCAGTATTTT.

V is TRBV18 and J is TRBJ2-7; TRBD1 matches 11 bases. The length of the CDR3 is 18 residues. Germline trimming cut 5 bases from V and 6 bases from J; bases unmatched to any gene: 18. Germline CDR1 reads KGHSH; CDR2 reads LQKENI. The CDR3 coding sequence is TGTGCCAGCTCAGCCGGGACAGGGGGGCAGCTTACCTCTTTCGAGCAGTACTTC. Amino acid sequence: CASSAGTGGQLTSFEQYF.

This clonotype was detected a few times. The rearrangement links TRBV20-1 to TRBJ2-7, with 7 bases matching TRBD1. Germline V gives CDR1 DFQATT, CDR2 SNEGSKA (reference sequence). The V and J ends lost 6 bases and 2 bases, in that order; junction bases with no gene match: 7. CDR3 size: 13 residues. The CDR3 bases are TGCAGTGCCGCCCGGACAGGCCCCTACGAGCAGTACTTC. This encodes CSAARTGPYEQYF.

The genes are TRBV4-1 and TRBJ1-1, with D perhaps TRBD1 (5 bases). Germline V CDR1 and CDR2: MGHRA, YSYEKL. The germline V and J ends were trimmed by 4 bases and 9 bases, with 12 bases remaining between them. This CDR3 region has 12 residues. The CDR3 DNA reads as TGCGCCAGCAGCCCCTGGAGGGGTAAAGCTTTCTTT. It specifies CASSPWRGKAFF.

This clonotype was counted ten times or more. The V and J genes are TRBV20-1 and TRBJ2-5; D is uncertain. The germline V gene encodes CDR1 DFQATT and CDR2 SNEGSKA (reference sequence). The CDR3 consists of 13 residues. Trimming took 0 bases from V and 5 from J, leaving 10 bases between them. For the CDR3, the DNA is TGCAGTGCTAGAGAAGTTCAAGACGAGACCCAGTACTTC. This translates into CSAREVQDETQYF.

V is TRBV7-2 and J is TRBJ2-3, with TRBD1 matching 10 bases. The germline V gene encodes CDR1 SGHTA and CDR2 FQGNSA. The CDR3 extends over 13 amino acids. The trim removed 1 base at V and 12 bases at J, leaving 4 bases unmatched. The CDR3 DNA sequence: TGTGCCAGCAGCTTAGACCGGGACAGGGGACAGTATTTT. Translating it yields CASSLDRDRGQYF.

V is TRBV20-1 and J is TRBJ1-2, with TRBD1 as a possible D gene (6 bases). The CDR3 sequence is 14 residues long. V dropped 0 bases and J dropped 8 bases, with 16 bases sitting between them. CDR1 is DFQATT, CDR2 SNEGSKA, per germline (reference sequence). This CDR3 is CSAREMGGVRGYTF. Here the CDR3 DNA reads TGCAGTGCTAGAGAAATGGGGGGCGTTAGAGGCTACACCTTC.

This clonotype was picked up many times. The gene calls are TRBV10-3 and TRBJ2-7; 9 bases line up with TRBD1. The CDR3 is made up of 14 amino acids. V shed 2 bases and J 6 bases; nucleotides not matched to a gene: 5. The V gene's germline CDR1 is ENHRY and CDR2 SYGVKD. Here the CDR3 reads CAISEIDRGVEQYF. Here the CDR3 DNA reads TGTGCCATCAGTGAGATTGACAGGGGGGTCGAGCAGTACTTC.

This clonotype was seen only a few times. The rearrangement links TRBV25-1 to TRBJ1-5; D remains unclear. The CDR3 is 16 residues long. V lost 4 bases to trimming and J lost 2 bases, with 15 bases between them. Germline loops: CDR1 MGHDK, CDR2 SYGVNS. This CDR3 reads CASSAPGERGNQPQHF. DNA for the CDR3: TGTGCCAGCAGTGCTCCGGGCGAAAGAGGCAATCAGCCCCAGCATTTT.

This clonotype appeared many times. The V call is TRBV20-1, the J call TRBJ1-1; maybe TRBD1 (5 bases). V lost 6 bases and J lost 0, with 14 bases in between. The CDR3 consists of 14 residues. CDR1 is DFQATT and CDR2 is SNEGSKA in the germline V gene (reference sequence). In nucleotides, the CDR3 is TGCAGTGCCGACAGCTTCCTAATGAACACTGAAGCTTTCTTT. Residues: CSADSFLMNTEAFF.

This clonotype was seen a handful of times. The J gene is TRBJ1-4, the V gene TRBV11-2; D not resolved. CDR3 length equals 15 residues. Trimming pared 5 bases from V and 8 bases from J, leaving 18 bases between. The V gene's germline CDR1 is SGHAT and CDR2 FQNNGV. In DNA, the CDR3 is TGTGCCAGCAGCACCGGCCCGACCCCAAGGGAAAAACTGTTTTTT. It codes for CASSTGPTPREKLFF.

The V gene is TRBV5-1, the J gene TRBJ2-7; 10 bases match TRBD1. CDR1 is SGHRS and CDR2 is YFSETQ in the germline V gene. The V and J ends lost 4 bases and 5 bases, in that order; junction bases with no gene match: 6. This CDR3 contains 14 residues. CDR3 bases: TGCGCCAGCAGCACTGGACAGGGGGGAGACGAGCAGTACTTC. Protein: CASSTGQGGDEQYF.

The rearrangement links TRBV5-6 to TRBJ2-4, with a tentative D call TRBD2 (6 bases). V lost 2 bases and J 1 base, leaving 13 bases between the germline ends. Looked up from germline, CDR1 is SGHDT and CDR2 is YYEEEE. This CDR3 has 16 amino acids. The chain's CDR3 is CASSFRRDGAKNIQYF. CDR3 in DNA: TGTGCCAGCAGCTTCCGGCGGGACGGGGCCAAAAACATTCAGTACTTC.

The chain has TRBV20-1 and TRBJ2-1; TRBD2 agrees at 8 bases. The CDR3 covers 13 residues. The germline gives CDR1 DFQATT, CDR2 SNEGSKA (reference sequence). CDR3 DNA: TGCAACGCACCGAGGGCGGGGGGCAATGAGCAGTTCTTC. Protein: CNAPRAGGNEQFF.

J is TRBJ2-3 and V is TRBV6-1; 11 bases fit TRBD1. J gave up 5 bases and V 4 bases, and 8 bases lay outside the gene matches. The CDR3 sequence is 16 residues long. Per germline, CDR1 MNHNS and CDR2 SASEGT. The CDR3 coding sequence is TGTGCCAGCAGTGTCTCAGGACAGGGGGCCGGAGATACGCAGTATTTT. Translation gives CASSVSGQGAGDTQYF.

The CDR3: CASTLGGRTEAFF. The CDR3 bases are TGTGCCAGCACCTTGGGGGGAAGGACTGAAGCTTTCTTT. V is TRBV7-2 and J is TRBJ1-1; D might be TRBD1 (5 bases). CDR1 and CDR2 (germline): SGHTA, FQGNSA. The V and J ends lost 7 bases and 5 bases respectively, with 14 bases between them. The CDR3 is 13 amino acids.

This clonotype occurred a few times. The chain recombines TRBV6-6 with TRBJ1-5; D perhaps matches TRBD1 (5 bases). The length of the CDR3 is 17 residues. Per germline, CDR1 MNHNY and CDR2 SVGAGI (reference sequence). The V and J ends lost 0 bases and 3 bases respectively, with 15 bases between them. The CDR3 loop reads CASSYSFGRVSNQPQHF. The CDR3 bases are TGTGCCAGCAGTTACTCGTTTGGCAGGGTATCCAATCAGCCCCAGCATTTT.

The J gene is TRBJ1-2, the V gene TRBV3-1, with a tentative D call TRBD1 (6 bases). Germline V CDR1 and CDR2: LGHDT, YNNKEL (reference sequence). With 0 bases removed from V and 7 bases from J, the gap between germline ends came to 15 bases. This CDR3 spans 15 amino acids. The CDR3 is CASSQDKSRGGGYTF. DNA of the CDR3: TGTGCCAGCAGCCAAGATAAGAGCAGGGGCGGTGGCTACACCTTC. The full variable domain, its missing parts supplied by reference TRBV3-1 and TRBJ1-2, is DTAVSQTPKYLVTQMGNDKSIKCEQNLGHDTMYWYKQDSKKFLKIMFSYNNKELIINETVPNRFSPKSPDKAHLNLHINSLELGDSAVYFCASSQDKSRGGGYTFGSGTRLTVV.

On this clonotype: One end of the junction does not line up with germline, which may come from a read error. V and J are TRBV4-3 and TRBJ1-1; D remains unclear. This CDR3 is 15 amino acids long. Germline V gives CDR1 LGHNA, CDR2 YSLEER. CDR3 DNA sequence: TGCGCCAGCAGCCAAGTGGATCGAGCGAACACTGAAACTTTCTTT. This encodes CASSQVDRANTETFF.

This clonotype was observed a handful of times. Being one base from a much bigger clone, this may be a read error. The rearrangement joins TRBV6-6 to TRBJ2-7; a weak D match, TRBD1 (6 bases). Germline-derived CDR1 and CDR2 are MNHNY and SVGAGI (reference sequence). This CDR3 spans 14 amino acids. Trimming took off 7 bases at V and 1 base at J, with 14 bases between the two ends. Here the CDR3 DNA reads TGTGCCAGCATCGACGGGGACAAATCCTACGAGCAGTACTTC. This encodes CASIDGDKSYEQYF.

The genes are TRBV29-1 and TRBJ1-3, with D uncertain. The CDR3 spans 12 residues. V was pared by 3 bases and J by 11 bases, with 14 bases between. Per the germline V gene, CDR1 is SQVTM and CDR2 is ANQGSEA. The chain's CDR3 is CSVDRVDEPIYF. CDR3 nucleotides: TGCAGCGTTGATAGGGTAGACGAGCCCATATATTTT.

This clonotype has just a few counts. The V call is TRBV28, the J call TRBJ1-5, with D unresolved. Trimming cost V 10 bases and J 2 bases, with 6 bases left between them. This CDR3 has 11 residues. CDR1 is MDHEN, CDR2 SYDVKM, per germline. The CDR3 sequence is CATSGNQPQHF. The CDR3 DNA is TGTGCCACCTCCGGCAATCAGCCCCAGCATTTT. The whole variable domain, filled in from reference TRBV28 and TRBJ1-5, reads DVKVTQSSRYLVKRTGEKVFLECVQDMDHENMFWYRQDPGLGLRLIYFSYDVKMKEKGDIPEGYSVSREKKERFSLILESASTNQTSMYLCATSGNQPQHFGDGTRLSIL.

This sequence joins TRBV25-1 and TRBJ2-2; 9 nucleotides agree with TRBD1. The V and J ends lost 3 bases and 6 bases, in that order; junction bases with no gene match: 5. The CDR3 is made up of 15 amino acids. Germline loops: CDR1 MGHDK, CDR2 SYGVNS. The CDR3 here is CASSDRTGVAGELFF. CDR3 coding DNA: TGTGCCAGCAGTGATCGGACAGGGGTAGCCGGGGAGCTGTTTTTT.

A note on this clonotype: Germline and junction disagree at one end, which may indicate a read error. This chain connects TRBV3-1 to TRBJ1-6; D unresolved. Looked up from germline, CDR1 is LGHDT and CDR2 is YNNKEL (reference sequence). The CDR3 contains 16 residues. CDR3 sequence: CASSQTGMYYNLPLHF. DNA of the CDR3: TGTGCCAGCAGCCAAACCGGGATGTACTATAATTTACCCCTCCACTTT.

At least ten counts were recorded for this clonotype. V usage is TRBV27 and J usage is TRBJ2-7; possibly TRBD2 for D (7 bases). CDR1 is MNHEY, CDR2 SMNVEV, per germline (reference sequence). The ends were cut back, 7 bases at V and 5 bases at J, with 21 bases in the middle. There are 15 residues in the CDR3. CDR3 in amino acids: CASKALWGGENEQYF. The CDR3 nucleotides are TGTGCCAGCAAGGCCTTGTGGGGGGGCGAGAACGAGCAGTACTTC.

This clonotype has at least ten counts. The chain employs TRBV15 and TRBJ2-5; D possibly corresponds to TRBD1 (7 bases). CDR1 LNHNV and CDR2 YYDKDF come from the germline V gene (reference sequence). CDR3 length: 15 residues. Trimming pared 4 bases from V and 2 bases from J, leaving 14 bases between. The chain's CDR3 is CATSKGPGGQETQYF. CDR3 nucleotide sequence: TGTGCCACCAGCAAGGGTCCAGGGGGGCAAGAGACCCAGTACTTC.